This T cell receptor (beta chain) was sequenced in a study of blood T cell repertoires in COVID-19. The V gene end was trimmed by 1 base and the J gene end by 4 bases; junction bases not matched to a gene: 2. Germline-derived CDR1 and CDR2 are SGHVS and FNYEAQ. The CDR3 spans 15 residues. The table came from immunoSEQ multiplex PCR; TCRdb's copy has only in-frame clones and leaves some out. The sample lists about 100,000 clones, over 75% occurring once. The chain is built from TRBV7-6 and TRBJ2-2; TRBD1 matches at 8 bases. The sequencing input was peripheral blood. The source is a human donor in a cohort sampled during active COVID-19. The chain's CDR3 is CASSLGTGSTGELFF. DNA for the CDR3: TGTGCCAGCAGCTTAGGGACAGGGTCCACCGGGGAGCTGTTTTTT.